A selection of T cell receptor beta chains follows, all from one sample in a study of T cell repertoires in cytomegalovirus infection. TCRdb fed the reads into MiXCR, producing one record per CDR3 protein. The table includes about 740,000 distinct CDR3 sequences, less than 40% detected once. Material: PBMCs. The receptors originated from a human donor in good health (CMV status not recorded). Some clones in this sample may be carry-over from other donors' samples. Both conserved end residues are trimmed from each CDR3.

V: TRBV7-9; J: TRBJ1-1; length: 13; CDR3: ASFGEETLTTEAF
V: TRBV5-1; J: TRBJ2-2; length: 15; CDR3: ASRLGPGRSNTGELF
V: TRBV20-1; J: TRBJ2-1; length: 14; CDR3: SARELGRSSYNEQF
V: TRBV6-5; J: TRBJ2-1; length: 13; CDR3: ASSSSRGRYNEQF
V: TRBV7-2; J: TRBJ1-5; length: 13; CDR3: ASSLVFSGLQPQH
V: TRBV6-1; J: TRBJ1-1; length: 14; CDR3: ASSRGGGGMITEAF
V: TRBV28; J: TRBJ1-5; length: 11; CDR3: ASNVLLNQPQH
V: TRBV10-3; J: TRBJ2-5; length: 12; CDR3: AIGGTGGFETQY
V: TRBV27; J: TRBJ2-7; length: 12; CDR3: ASSFSRGFYEQY
V: TRBV19; J: TRBJ1-2; length: 14; CDR3: ASKAPSQDRNYGYT
V: TRBV7-2; J: TRBJ2-3; length: 14; CDR3: ASSSGLAGLTDTQY